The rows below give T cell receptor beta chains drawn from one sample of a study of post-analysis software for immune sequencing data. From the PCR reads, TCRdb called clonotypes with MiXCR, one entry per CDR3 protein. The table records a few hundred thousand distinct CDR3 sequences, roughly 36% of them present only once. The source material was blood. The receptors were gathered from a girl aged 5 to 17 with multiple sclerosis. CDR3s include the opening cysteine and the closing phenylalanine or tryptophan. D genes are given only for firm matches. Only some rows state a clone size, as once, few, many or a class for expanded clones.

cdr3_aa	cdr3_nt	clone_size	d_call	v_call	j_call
CVAGSSYNSPLHF	TGTGTCGCAGGGAGCTCCTATAATTCACCCCTCCACTTT	few	NA	TRBV6-5	TRBJ1-6
CASSYSSLASGAVNTDTQYF	TGTGCCAGCAGTTACTCTAGTTTGGCTAGCGGGGCCGTGAACACAGATACGCAGTATTTT	many	TRBD2	TRBV6-2/TRBV6-3	TRBJ2-3
CASSLEQGAYGYTF	TGTGCCAGCAGTTTAGAACAGGGCGCCTATGGCTACACCTTC	few	NA	TRBV12-3/TRBV12-4	TRBJ1-2
CAWSNSGHQPQHF	TGTGCCTGGAGTAACTCAGGCCATCAGCCCCAGCATTTT	NA	NA	TRBV30	TRBJ1-5
CASSSNGLAGSEQYF	TGTGCCAGCAGCTCGAACGGACTAGCGGGGAGCGAGCAGTACTTC	NA	TRBD2	TRBV7-3	TRBJ2-7
CASSSNPREQYF	TGTGCCAGCAGTTCGAACCCCCGCGAGCAGTACTTC	NA	NA	TRBV28	TRBJ2-7
CASSPGLPYEQYF	TGTGCCAGCAGTCCGGGACTCCCCTACGAGCAGTACTTC	many	NA	TRBV12-3/TRBV12-4	TRBJ2-7
CASSLEAGLTDTQYF	TGTGCCAGCAGCTTAGAAGCGGGACTCACAGATACGCAGTATTTT	NA	TRBD2	TRBV7-2	TRBJ2-3
CASSYGRDRRETQYF	TGTGCCAGCAGTTATGGGCGGGACAGGAGGGAGACCCAGTACTTC	NA	TRBD1	TRBV27	TRBJ2-5
CASSPLGRNNEQFF	TGTGCCAGCAGCCCCCTCGGACGGAACAATGAGCAGTTCTTC	few	NA	TRBV4-2	TRBJ2-1
CASSPGWSTDTQYF	TGTGCCAGCAGCCCCGGGTGGAGCACAGATACGCAGTATTTT	few	NA	TRBV7-2	TRBJ2-3
CSVGGTGHGYTF	TGCAGCGTTGGCGGGACGGGCCATGGCTACACCTTC	few	NA	TRBV29-1	TRBJ1-2
CASSHGTSSYEQYF	TGTGCCAGCAGCCACGGGACTAGCTCCTACGAGCAGTACTTC	few	TRBD2	TRBV3-1	TRBJ2-7
CASSESRGINQPQHF	TGTGCCAGCAGTGAATCTCGGGGGATCAATCAGCCCCAGCATTTT	NA	NA	TRBV6-1	TRBJ1-5
CASSYHSGGAYEQYF	TGTGCCAGCAGCTACCATAGCGGGGGGGCTTACGAGCAGTACTTC	NA	TRBD2	TRBV7-2	TRBJ2-7
CSVAPAGSTDTQYF	TGCAGCGTTGCACCAGCGGGGAGCACAGATACGCAGTATTTT	once	TRBD2	TRBV29-1	TRBJ2-3
CASSQGTSGNPSYF	TGTGCCAGCAGCCAAGGGACTAGCGGGAACCCCTCGTACTTC	NA	TRBD2	TRBV14	TRBJ2-5
CASSYDGTYGYTF	TGTGCCAGCAGTTACGACGGAACCTATGGCTACACCTTC	few	NA	TRBV6-5	TRBJ1-2
CASSLLQGKDGYTF	TGTGCCAGCAGCTTATTACAGGGAAAAGATGGCTACACCTTC	few	NA	TRBV7-2	TRBJ1-2
CSARDGGTGGEKLFF	TGCAGTGCTAGAGATGGAGGTACCGGAGGCGAAAAACTGTTTTTT	NA	NA	TRBV20-1	TRBJ1-4
CAWEIREKLFF	TGTGCTTGGGAGATCAGGGAAAAACTGTTTTTT	NA	NA	TRBV30	TRBJ1-4
CAGGAGGGDTQYF	TGTGCCGGGGGAGCGGGGGGAGGAGATACGCAGTATTTT	NA	TRBD2	TRBV10-3	TRBJ2-3
CASSLTGAGSADTQYF	TGTGCCAGCAGCTTAACGGGCGCAGGGAGCGCAGATACGCAGTATTTT	many	NA	TRBV7-3	TRBJ2-3
CASSYYHGGEGEQFF	TGTGCCAGCAGTTACTATCACGGGGGGGAAGGTGAGCAGTTCTTC	few	TRBD2	TRBV6-5	TRBJ2-1
CASSQDRDRSYEQYF	TGTGCCAGCAGCCAGGACAGGGATCGGTCCTACGAGCAGTACTTC	NA	TRBD1	TRBV2	TRBJ2-7
CASSLYPGMGHNEQFF	TGTGCCAGCAGCTTATATCCGGGCATGGGACACAATGAGCAGTTCTTC	NA	NA	TRBV7-8	TRBJ2-1
CASSHNPPGGYTF	TGTGCCAGCAGTCATAACCCACCCGGGGGCTACACCTTC	few	NA	TRBV6-1	TRBJ1-2
CASSPYRSQETQYF	TGTGCCAGCTCACCATACAGGAGCCAAGAGACCCAGTACTTC	few	NA	TRBV18	TRBJ2-5
CASSQEGPGSSTYEQYF	TGCGCCAGCAGCCAAGAAGGACCGGGTAGTTCCACCTACGAGCAGTACTTC	NA	NA	TRBV4-1	TRBJ2-7
CASSPRTGGSWELFF	TGTGCCAGCAGCCCACGGACAGGGGGCTCCTGGGAGCTGTTTTTT	NA	TRBD1	TRBV7-6	TRBJ2-2
CASSYSNQAGDEQYF	TGTGCCAGCAGTTACTCGAATCAGGCGGGCGACGAGCAGTACTTC	NA	NA	TRBV6-5	TRBJ2-7
CASSYKGLAGGYTQYF	TGTGCCAGCAGTTACAAGGGGCTAGCGGGGGGTTATACGCAGTATTTT	NA	TRBD2	TRBV6-8	TRBJ2-3
CATSDERDTQYF	TGTGCCACCAGTGATGAGAGAGATACGCAGTATTTT	NA	NA	TRBV24-1	TRBJ2-3
CASSWETGPAGYTF	TGCGCCAGCAGCTGGGAGACAGGGCCGGCCGGCTACACCTTC	NA	TRBD1	TRBV5-1	TRBJ1-2
CASSYQDRGVHEQYF	TGTGCCAGCAGTTACCAGGACAGGGGAGTTCACGAGCAGTACTTC	few	TRBD1	TRBV6-5	TRBJ2-7
CASIGTPMNTEAFF	TGTGCCAGCATAGGGACACCCATGAACACTGAAGCTTTCTTT	NA	NA	TRBV6-6	TRBJ1-1
CSARGGGAQNEQFF	TGCAGTGCTAGAGGCGGGGGGGCCCAGAATGAGCAGTTCTTC	NA	TRBD2	TRBV20-1	TRBJ2-1
CASSEEGMNYGYTF	TGTGCCAGCAGTGAAGAGGGGATGAACTATGGCTACACCTTC	few	NA	TRBV2	TRBJ1-2
CASSFFSGYNEQFF	TGTGCCAGCAGTTTCTTTTCAGGCTACAATGAGCAGTTCTTC	NA	NA	TRBV27	TRBJ2-1
CASSETSGGAETQYF	TGTGCCAGCAGCGAGACTAGCGGGGGGGCAGAGACCCAGTACTTC	few	TRBD2	TRBV7-3	TRBJ2-5
CASSVGSGAGVWEQYF	TGTGCCAGCAGCGTAGGTAGTGGAGCGGGGGTGTGGGAGCAGTACTTC	NA	TRBD2	TRBV9	TRBJ2-7